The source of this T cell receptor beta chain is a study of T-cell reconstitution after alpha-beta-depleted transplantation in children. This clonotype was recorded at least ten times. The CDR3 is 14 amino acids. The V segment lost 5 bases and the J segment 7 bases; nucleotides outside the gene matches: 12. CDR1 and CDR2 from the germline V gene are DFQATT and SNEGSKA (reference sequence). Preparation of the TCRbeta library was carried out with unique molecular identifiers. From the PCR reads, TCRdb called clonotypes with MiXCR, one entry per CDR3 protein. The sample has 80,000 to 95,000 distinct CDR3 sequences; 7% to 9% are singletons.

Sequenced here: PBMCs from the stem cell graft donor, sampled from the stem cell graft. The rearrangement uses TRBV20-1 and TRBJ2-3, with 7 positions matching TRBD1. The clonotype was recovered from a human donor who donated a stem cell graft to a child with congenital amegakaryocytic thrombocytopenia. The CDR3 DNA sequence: TGCAGTGCTTTACATTACCTCAGGGGGTATACGCAGTATTTT. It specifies CSALHYLRGYTQYF.